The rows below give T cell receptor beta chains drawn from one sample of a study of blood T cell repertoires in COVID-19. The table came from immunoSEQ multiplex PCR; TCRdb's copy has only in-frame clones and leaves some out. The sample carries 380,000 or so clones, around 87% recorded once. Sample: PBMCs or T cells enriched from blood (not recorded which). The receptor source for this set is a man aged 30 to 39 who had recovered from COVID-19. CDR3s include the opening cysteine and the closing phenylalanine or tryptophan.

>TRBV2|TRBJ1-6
CASSDYRGGEASPLHF
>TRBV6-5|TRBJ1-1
CASSRQGLWTEAFF
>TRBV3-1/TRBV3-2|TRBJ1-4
CASSQGAGIAEKLFF
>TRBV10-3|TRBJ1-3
CAISDLGSSGNTIYF
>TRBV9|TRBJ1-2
CASSIRDTRAGYTF
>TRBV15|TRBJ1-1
CATSRDRGARKAFF
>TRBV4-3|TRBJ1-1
CASSQVVVNTEAFF
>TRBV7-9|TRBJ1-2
CASSSEGGALRGYTF
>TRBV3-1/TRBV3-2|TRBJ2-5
CASSQERRGGTETQYF
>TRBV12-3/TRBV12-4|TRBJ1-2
CASSFDRGYGYTF
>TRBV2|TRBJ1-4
CASSEAGPGEKLFF
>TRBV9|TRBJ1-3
CASSVAGTGNTIYF
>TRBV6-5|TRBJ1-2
CASSPTGDSYGYTF
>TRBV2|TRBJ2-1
CASSEDRVGEQFF
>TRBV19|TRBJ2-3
CASSITLLVGATDTQYF